The clone carrying this TCR beta chain occurred a few times. The sample is drawn from a study of blood T cells in healthy people across ages. V was cut by 8 bases and J by 2 bases, with 15 bases left in between. Germline values: CDR1 MNHNS, CDR2 SASEGT. The CDR3 is made up of 14 amino acids. The authors ran a second PCR of roughly 6 to 12 cycles using a sample-barcoded 5' primer and a J-beta primer mix. TCRdb fed the 5' RACE reads into MiXCR, producing one record per CDR3 protein. The sample holds hundreds of thousands of distinct CDR3 sequences, approximately 50% seen once. The source of this sequence is a woman in her sixties or seventies in good health. This rearrangement joins TRBV6-1 to TRBJ2-5, with D perhaps assigned TRBD1 or TRBD2 (6 bases each). The sequencing input was blood. This chain's CDR3 is CASVKGGGQETQYF. The CDR3 DNA is TGTGCCAGCGTTAAAGGAGGGGGACAAGAGACCCAGTACTTC.